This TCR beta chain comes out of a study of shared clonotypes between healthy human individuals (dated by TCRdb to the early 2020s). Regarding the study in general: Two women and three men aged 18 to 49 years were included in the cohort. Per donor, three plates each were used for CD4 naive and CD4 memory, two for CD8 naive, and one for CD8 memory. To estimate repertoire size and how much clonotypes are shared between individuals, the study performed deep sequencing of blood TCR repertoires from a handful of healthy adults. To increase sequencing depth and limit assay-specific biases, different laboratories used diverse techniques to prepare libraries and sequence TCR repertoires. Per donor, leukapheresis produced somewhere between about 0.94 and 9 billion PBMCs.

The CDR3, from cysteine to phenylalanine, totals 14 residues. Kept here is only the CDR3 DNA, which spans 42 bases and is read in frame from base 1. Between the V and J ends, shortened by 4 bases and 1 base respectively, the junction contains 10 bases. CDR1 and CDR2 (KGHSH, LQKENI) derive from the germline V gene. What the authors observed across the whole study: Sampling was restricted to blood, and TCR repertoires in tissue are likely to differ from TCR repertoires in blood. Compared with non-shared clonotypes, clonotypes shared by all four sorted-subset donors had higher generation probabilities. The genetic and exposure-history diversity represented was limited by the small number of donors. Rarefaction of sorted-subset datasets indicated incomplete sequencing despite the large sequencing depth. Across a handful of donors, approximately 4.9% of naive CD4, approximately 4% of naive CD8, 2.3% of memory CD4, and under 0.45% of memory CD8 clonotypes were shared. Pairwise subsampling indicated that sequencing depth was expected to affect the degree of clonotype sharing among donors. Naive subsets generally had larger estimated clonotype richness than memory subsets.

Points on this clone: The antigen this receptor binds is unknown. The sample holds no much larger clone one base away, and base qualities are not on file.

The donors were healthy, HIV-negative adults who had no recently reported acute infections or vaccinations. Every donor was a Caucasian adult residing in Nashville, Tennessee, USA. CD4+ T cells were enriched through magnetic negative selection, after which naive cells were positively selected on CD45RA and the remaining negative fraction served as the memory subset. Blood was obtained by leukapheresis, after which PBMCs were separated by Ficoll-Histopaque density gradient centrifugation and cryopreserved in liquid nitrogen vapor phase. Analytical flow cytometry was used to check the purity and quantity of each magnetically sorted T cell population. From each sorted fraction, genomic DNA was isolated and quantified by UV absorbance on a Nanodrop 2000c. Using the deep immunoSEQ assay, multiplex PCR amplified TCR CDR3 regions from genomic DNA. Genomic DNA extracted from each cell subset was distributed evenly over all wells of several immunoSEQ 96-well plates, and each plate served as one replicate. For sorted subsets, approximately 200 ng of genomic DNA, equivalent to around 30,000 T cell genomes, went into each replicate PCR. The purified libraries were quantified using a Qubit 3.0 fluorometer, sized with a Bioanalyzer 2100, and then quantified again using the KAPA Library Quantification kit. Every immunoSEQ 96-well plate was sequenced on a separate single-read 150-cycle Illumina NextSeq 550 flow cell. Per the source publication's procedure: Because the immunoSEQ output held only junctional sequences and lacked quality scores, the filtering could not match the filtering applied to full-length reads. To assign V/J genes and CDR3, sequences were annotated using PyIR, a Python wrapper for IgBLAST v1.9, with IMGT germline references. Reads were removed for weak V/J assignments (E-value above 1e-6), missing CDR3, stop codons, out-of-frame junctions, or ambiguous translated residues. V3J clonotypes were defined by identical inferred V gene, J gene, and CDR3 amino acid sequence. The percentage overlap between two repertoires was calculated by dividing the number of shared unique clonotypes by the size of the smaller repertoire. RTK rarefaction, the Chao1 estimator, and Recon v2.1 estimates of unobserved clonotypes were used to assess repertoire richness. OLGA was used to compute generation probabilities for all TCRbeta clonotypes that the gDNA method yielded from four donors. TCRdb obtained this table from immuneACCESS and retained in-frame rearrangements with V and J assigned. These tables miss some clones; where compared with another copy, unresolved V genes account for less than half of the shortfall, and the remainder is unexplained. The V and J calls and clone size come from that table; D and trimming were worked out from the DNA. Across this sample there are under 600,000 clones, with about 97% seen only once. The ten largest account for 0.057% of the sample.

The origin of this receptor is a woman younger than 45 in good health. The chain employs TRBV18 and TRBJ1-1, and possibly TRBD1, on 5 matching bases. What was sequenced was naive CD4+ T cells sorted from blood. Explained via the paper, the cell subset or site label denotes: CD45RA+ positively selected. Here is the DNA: TGTGCCAGCTCACAAACAGGTACGAACACTGAAGCTTTCTTT. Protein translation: CASSQTGTNTEAFF.